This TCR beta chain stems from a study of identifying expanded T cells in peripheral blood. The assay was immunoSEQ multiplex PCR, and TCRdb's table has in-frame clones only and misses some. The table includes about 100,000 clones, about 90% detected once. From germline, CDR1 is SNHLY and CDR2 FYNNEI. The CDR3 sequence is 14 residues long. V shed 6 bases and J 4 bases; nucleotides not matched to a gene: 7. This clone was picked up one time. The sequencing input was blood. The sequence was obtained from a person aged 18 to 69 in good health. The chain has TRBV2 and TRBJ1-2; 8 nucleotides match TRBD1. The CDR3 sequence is CASRGDRTIYGYTF. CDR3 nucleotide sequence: TGTGCCAGCAGAGGGGACAGGACAATCTATGGCTACACCTTC. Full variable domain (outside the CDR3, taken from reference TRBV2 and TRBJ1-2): EPEVTQTPSHQVTQMGQEVILRCVPISNHLYFYWYRQILGQKVEFLVSFYNNEISEKSEIFDDQFSVERPDGSNFTLKIRSTKLEDSAMYFCASRGDRTIYGYTFGSGTRLTVV.